These 19 T cell receptor beta chains were sequenced from one sample in a study of shared clonotypes between healthy human individuals. Profiling relied on immunoSEQ multiplex PCR, and the TCRdb table lists in-frame clones only, not all of them. The repertoire consists of about 980,000 clones, with over 60% occurring once and the leading ten covering approximately 1.5%. The sequenced sample consisted of memory CD4+ T cells sorted from blood. The subset was: CD45RA-negative fraction. All receptors come from a man aged 18-30 years in good health.

Regarding this clone: Since a much larger clone is just one base distant, this may be a read error. Within the sample, other DNA sequences also encode this same CDR3. The genes are TRBV5-1 and TRBJ2-7; D ambiguous. The V end lost 0 bases, the J end lost 1 base, and 11 bases lay between the germline ends. This CDR3 is built from 15 residues. Germline V lookup: CDR1 SGHRS, CDR2 YFSETQ. CDR3 sequence (DNA): TGCGCCAGCAGCTTGGCGTCAGGCCCGTCCTACGAGCAGTACTTC. This sequence encodes CASSLASGPSYEQYF.

In this sample, this clone turned up a few times. This chain links TRBV19 with TRBJ1-2, with a weak D call TRBD1 (6 bases). V lost 2 bases, J lost 8 bases, and 12 bases lay in between. Germline lookup yields CDR1 LNHDA and CDR2 SQIVND (reference sequence). The CDR3 is 13 amino acids. The CDR3 protein is CASSIRGVSGYTF. CDR3 DNA sequence: TGTGCCAGTAGTATAAGGGGGGTATCCGGCTACACCTTC.

The V gene is TRBV7-6, the J gene TRBJ2-1; D is perhaps TRBD2 (5 bases). CDR1 SGHVS and CDR2 FNYEAQ come from the germline V gene. V lost 5 bases, J lost 5 bases, and 16 bases lay in between. The length of the CDR3 is 15 residues. The CDR3 region is CASSPSISTNNEQFF. DNA of the CDR3: TGTGCCAGCAGCCCTTCTATCTCGACTAACAATGAGCAGTTCTTC.

A note on this clone: Other DNA sequences in this sample translate to the same CDR3. The chain couples TRBV6-5 to TRBJ2-1; TRBD2 agrees at 10 bases. Trimming removed 6 bases from V and 0 bases from J; junction bases left unmatched: 2. Germline CDR1 and CDR2: MNHEY and SVGAGI. This CDR3 spans 15 amino acids. The CDR3 loop reads CASRASGGSYNEQFF. CDR3 DNA sequence: TGTGCCAGCAGGGCTAGCGGGGGCTCCTACAATGAGCAGTTCTTC.

The chain combines TRBV27 with TRBJ1-6; tentative D call: TRBD1 (6 bases). V was trimmed by 7 bases and J by 0 bases, leaving 13 bases between them. This CDR3 comprises 16 residues. Germline V lookup: CDR1 MNHEY, CDR2 SMNVEV (reference sequence). This CDR3 reads CASTVDSRSYNSPLHF. CDR3 DNA: TGTGCCAGCACTGTGGACAGCCGCTCCTATAATTCACCCCTCCACTTT.

CDR3 residues: CAWSRDRPYEQYF. Here the CDR3 DNA reads TGTGCCTGGAGTCGGGACAGGCCCTACGAGCAGTACTTC. This chain connects TRBV30 to TRBJ2-7, with 8 bases that match TRBD1. Germline assignment: CDR1 GTSNPN and CDR2 SVGIG (reference sequence). Unmatched junction bases numbered 2, after V lost 2 bases and J lost 2 bases. The CDR3 is made up of 13 amino acids.

The rearrangement joins TRBV6-5 to TRBJ2-5; TRBD1 might be the D (6 bases). CDR1 and CDR2 (germline): MNHEY, SVGAGI. Trimming cost V 0 bases and J 5 bases, with 10 bases left between them. The CDR3 extends over 14 amino acids. The CDR3 region has the DNA TGTGCCAGCAGTTACTCATACAGGGAGGAGACCCAGTACTTC. It translates to CASSYSYREETQYF.

This clone came up once. The chain recombines TRBV9 with TRBJ1-5; TRBD1 matches 7 bases. CDR3 length equals 15 residues. V dropped 4 bases and J dropped 4; count of bases not matched to a gene: 8. The germline V gene has CDR1 SGDLS and CDR2 YYNGEE. This chain's CDR3 is CASSRLATGNQPQHF. For the CDR3, the DNA is TGTGCCAGCAGCCGGCTTGCGACAGGGAATCAGCCCCAGCATTTT.

The chain combines TRBV29-1 with TRBJ1-4, with D unresolved. The CDR3 runs to 13 residues. Germline CDR1 reads SQVTM; CDR2 reads ANQGSEA. V dropped 4 bases and J dropped 0 bases, with 6 bases sitting between them. The CDR3 DNA reads as TGCAGCGTTGTAGATGCAACTAATGAAAAACTGTTTTTT. As protein: CSVVDATNEKLFF. The entire variable domain, with the rest obtained from reference TRBV29-1 and TRBJ1-4, is as follows: SAVISQKPSRDICQRGTSLTIQCQVDSQVTMMFWYRQQPGQSLTLIATANQGSEATYESGFVIDKFPISRPNLTFSTLTVSNMSPEDSSIYLCSVVDATNEKLFFGSGTQLSVL.

This clone was recorded only once. The chain joins TRBV10-1 to TRBJ1-3; D unclear. Trimming removed 4 bases from V and 2 bases from J, with 15 bases in between. This CDR3 region has 16 residues. CDR1 is WNHNN and CDR2 is SYGVQD in the germline V gene (reference sequence). The CDR3 loop is CASSAPFEGPGNTIYF. The DNA of the CDR3 is TGCGCCAGCAGTGCTCCCTTCGAAGGGCCTGGAAACACCATATATTTT.

This chain links TRBV7-2 with TRBJ2-5; a weak D match, TRBD2 (6 bases). The CDR3 has 17 amino acids. Germline CDR1 is SGHTA and CDR2 is FQGNSA. V was cut by 5 bases and J by 2 bases, with 21 bases left in between. This chain's CDR3 is CASSRVAGSTRQETQYF. In DNA form, the CDR3 reads TGTGCCAGCAGCCGAGTCGCGGGATCGACTAGGCAAGAGACCCAGTACTTC.

The chain employs TRBV5-4 and TRBJ2-6; no definite D call. The V gene lost 6 bases and the J gene lost 2 bases, with 6 bases spanning the gap. Germline V gene data show CDR1 as SGHNT and CDR2 as YYREEE (reference sequence). This CDR3 region has 13 residues. For the CDR3, the DNA is TGTGCCAGCATGACTGCTGGGGCCAACGTCCTGACTTTC. The encoded protein is CASMTAGANVLTF.

This clone was observed a handful of times. The rearrangement joins TRBV13 to TRBJ1-5, with unresolved D. CDR1 is PRHDT and CDR2 is FYEKMQ in the germline V gene (reference sequence). This CDR3 spans 17 amino acids. Trimming removed 5 bases at V and 4 bases at J, with 21 bases between. CDR3 amino acids: CASSHPGRGDFNQPQHF. The CDR3 region has the DNA TGTGCCAGCAGCCACCCAGGACGGGGTGATTTTAATCAGCCCCAGCATTTT.

The chain employs TRBV5-1 and TRBJ2-1, with TRBD2 matching over 8 bases. The CDR3 has 18 amino acids. The V segment lost 0 bases and the J segment 0 bases; nucleotides outside the gene matches: 8. The V gene's germline CDR1 is SGHRS and CDR2 YFSETQ. DNA for the CDR3: TGCGCCAGCAGCTTGGTACCGGGACTAGTAGGCTCCTACAATGAGCAGTTCTTC. This encodes CASSLVPGLVGSYNEQFF.

The chain couples TRBV7-2 to TRBJ2-1; D is unresolved. Trimming left V 4 bases short and J 5 bases short, with 24 bases between. This CDR3 contains 18 residues. CDR1 is SGHTA, CDR2 FQGNSA, per germline. In DNA form, the CDR3 reads TGTGCCAGCAGCTCACAACTGGCAAGCCACTTAAATAACAATGAGCAGTTCTTC. It yields the protein CASSSQLASHLNNNEQFF. Full variable domain (outside the CDR3, taken from reference TRBV7-2 and TRBJ2-1): GAGVSQSPSNKVTEKGKDVELRCDPISGHTALYWYRQSLGQGLEFLIYFQGNSAPDKSGLPSDRFSAERTGGSVSTLTIQRTQQEDSAVYLCASSSQLASHLNNNEQFFGPGTRLTVL.

The rearrangement joins TRBV5-5 to TRBJ1-4; 7 bases agree with TRBD1. V lost 0 bases, J lost 7 bases, and 9 bases stayed unmatched. CDR1 is SGHKS and CDR2 is YYEKEE in the germline V gene (reference sequence). The CDR3 spans 16 residues. In nucleotides, the CDR3 is TGTGCCAGCAGCTTGGAAGGGACAGCGCGATTTGAAAAACTGTTTTTT. It yields the protein CASSLEGTARFEKLFF.

Only a few counts were recorded for this clone. The rearrangement links TRBV5-6 to TRBJ1-2, with D perhaps TRBD1 (5 bases). CDR1 SGHDT and CDR2 YYEEEE come from the germline V gene. CDR3 size: 13 residues. The V end lost 1 base, the J end lost 7 bases, and 11 bases lay between the germline ends. The CDR3 coding sequence is TGTGCCAGCAGCTTGTTTGACAGTGGTGGCTACACCTTC. It yields the protein CASSLFDSGGYTF.

The J gene is TRBJ2-1, the V gene TRBV6-6; 7 nucleotides agree with TRBD2. Germline V gene lookup returns CDR1 MNHNY and CDR2 SVGAGI (reference sequence). This CDR3 contains 13 residues. V shed 5 bases and J 10 bases; nucleotides not matched to a gene: 8. As DNA, the CDR3 is TGTGCCAGCAGTATAACTAGCGATTCAGAGCAGTTCTTC. It is translated as CASSITSDSEQFF.

The chain links TRBV21-1 to TRBJ2-7. TRBV21-1 is a pseudogene segment. This CDR3 has 10 residues. The CDR3 loop is CASQDGEQYF. The CDR3 region has the DNA TGTGCCAGCCAGGACGGCGAGCAGTACTTC.